These T cell receptor beta chains were read from a single sample in a study of blood T cell repertoires in COVID-19. Profiled with immunoSEQ multiplex PCR; TCRdb holds only in-frame clones, not every one. In the table there are over 80,000 clones, about 89% of which are singletons. The material sequenced was peripheral blood. Receptors originate from a human donor in a cohort sampled during active COVID-19. CDR3s include the opening cysteine and the closing phenylalanine or tryptophan. Each record gives: D gene, CDR3 length, J gene, clone size, V gene, CDR3 protein, CDR3 DNA. D genes are given only for firm matches. The size field is filled for only some rows; it gives once, few, many or a size class.

D: -
length: 16
J: TRBJ1-2
size: once
V: TRBV6-1
CDR3: CASSEMIGQPAYGYTF
DNA: TGTGCCAGCAGTGAAATGATAGGACAGCCAGCCTATGGCTACACCTTC

D: TRBD1
length: 14
J: TRBJ2-2
size: -
V: TRBV29-1
CDR3: CSAQGAGNTGELFF
DNA: TGCAGCGCACAGGGGGCTGGTAACACCGGGGAGCTGTTTTTT

D: -
length: 14
J: TRBJ2-3
size: -
V: TRBV28
CDR3: CASSVDLPGDTQYF
DNA: TGTGCCAGCAGCGTTGACTTACCCGGGGATACGCAGTATTTT

D: TRBD2
length: 15
J: TRBJ2-1
size: -
V: TRBV7-7
CDR3: CASSLAGGPYNEQFF
DNA: TGTGCTAGCAGCTTAGCGGGAGGGCCCTACAATGAGCAGTTCTTC

D: -
length: 13
J: TRBJ1-5
size: few
V: TRBV3-1/TRBV3-2
CDR3: CASSHPGNQPQHF
DNA: TGTGCCAGCAGCCACCCTGGCAATCAGCCCCAGCATTTT

D: TRBD1
length: 14
J: TRBJ1-4
size: -
V: TRBV5-1
CDR3: CASSSQGANEKLFF
DNA: TGCGCCAGCAGCTCTCAGGGGGCTAATGAAAAACTGTTTTTT

D: -
length: 13
J: TRBJ1-1
size: -
V: TRBV15
CDR3: CATSSPLHTEAFF
DNA: TGTGCCACCAGCAGCCCCCTACACACTGAAGCTTTCTTT

D: -
length: 15
J: TRBJ1-4
size: -
V: TRBV7-9
CDR3: CASSPWLGREEKLFF
DNA: TGTGCCAGCAGCCCTTGGTTGGGGAGGGAGGAAAAACTGTTTTTT

D: TRBD2
length: 13
J: TRBJ2-7
size: -
V: TRBV7-7
CDR3: CASSHGTSSEQYF
DNA: TGTGCCAGCAGCCACGGGACTAGTTCCGAGCAGTACTTC

D: TRBD1
length: 15
J: TRBJ1-4
size: -
V: TRBV7-9
CDR3: CASSPTGGASEKLFF
DNA: TGTGCCAGCAGTCCCACAGGGGGCGCAAGTGAAAAACTGTTTTTT

D: TRBD1
length: 16
J: TRBJ1-1
size: once
V: TRBV9
CDR3: CASSVGVGQSYTEAFF
DNA: TGTGCCAGCAGCGTAGGCGTGGGACAGAGTTACACTGAAGCTTTCTTT

D: -
length: 14
J: TRBJ1-1
size: -
V: TRBV15
CDR3: CATSEERGNTEAFF
DNA: TGTGCCACCAGCGAGGAAAGGGGGAACACTGAAGCTTTCTTT

D: -
length: 14
J: TRBJ1-2
size: -
V: TRBV4-1
CDR3: CASSQTVGGYGYTF
DNA: TGCGCCAGCAGCCAAACCGTGGGCGGGTATGGCTACACCTTC

D: -
length: 14
J: TRBJ2-7
size: -
V: TRBV19
CDR3: CASSSQVTSYEQYF
DNA: TGTGCCAGTAGTTCACAGGTAACTTCCTACGAGCAGTACTTC

D: -
length: 14
J: TRBJ1-5
size: -
V: TRBV6-5
CDR3: CASNPGLSNQPQHF
DNA: TGTGCCAGCAATCCGGGACTATCAAATCAGCCCCAGCATTTT

D: TRBD2
length: 16
J: TRBJ2-1
size: -
V: TRBV18
CDR3: CASSPKAGGPSNEQFF
DNA: TGTGCCAGCTCGCCGAAAGCGGGAGGGCCCTCCAATGAGCAGTTCTTC

D: TRBD1
length: 20
J: TRBJ1-3
size: -
V: TRBV2
CDR3: CASSEAQLGTDRVSGNTIYF
DNA: TGTGCCAGCAGTGAAGCGCAACTCGGGACAGACCGCGTCTCTGGAAACACCATATATTTT

D: -
length: 15
J: TRBJ1-2
size: -
V: TRBV4-1
CDR3: CASSQEGRVNYGYTF
DNA: TGCGCCAGCAGCCAAGAGGGCAGGGTTAACTATGGCTACACCTTC

D: -
length: 15
J: TRBJ1-1
size: -
V: TRBV19
CDR3: CASTREGTGSTEAFF
DNA: TGTGCCAGTACCCGGGAGGGGACGGGGAGCACTGAAGCTTTCTTT

D: -
length: 16
J: TRBJ2-1
size: -
V: TRBV5-4
CDR3: CASSWGGQGSYNEQFF
DNA: TGTGCCAGCAGCTGGGGGGGTCAGGGGTCCTACAATGAGCAGTTCTTC

D: TRBD1
length: 15
J: TRBJ2-1
size: once
V: TRBV19
CDR3: CASRASSTGWNEQFF
DNA: TGTGCCAGTAGGGCCTCCTCGACAGGGTGGAATGAGCAGTTCTTC

D: TRBD2
length: 15
J: TRBJ2-5
size: -
V: TRBV6-6
CDR3: CASSPLAGVQETQYF
DNA: TGTGCCAGCAGTCCGCTAGCGGGAGTACAAGAGACCCAGTACTTC

D: -
length: 14
J: TRBJ2-7
size: -
V: TRBV18
CDR3: CASSLSGTAYEQYF
DNA: TGTGCCAGCTCACTGTCCGGGACTGCCTACGAGCAGTACTTC

D: -
length: 15
J: TRBJ2-3
size: once
V: TRBV6-1
CDR3: CASSDGVAPLDTQYF
DNA: TGTGCCAGCAGTGACGGAGTAGCTCCTCTAGATACGCAGTATTTT

D: TRBD2
length: 18
J: TRBJ2-3
size: -
V: TRBV4-1
CDR3: CASSQDYVRGRSTDTQYF
DNA: TGCGCCAGCAGCCAAGATTACGTCCGCGGGAGGTCGACAGATACGCAGTATTTT

D: -
length: 15
J: TRBJ2-1
size: -
V: TRBV15
CDR3: CATSYRQGAQNEQFF
DNA: TGTGCCACCAGCTATAGGCAGGGCGCTCAGAATGAGCAGTTCTTC

D: TRBD1
length: 17
J: TRBJ1-2
size: once
V: TRBV5-4
CDR3: CASSLLLGQRPNYGYTF
DNA: TGTGCCAGCAGCCTTTTGTTGGGACAGAGGCCTAACTATGGCTACACCTTC

D: -
length: 16
J: TRBJ2-1
size: -
V: TRBV6-5
CDR3: CASSYGGTVSLNEQFF
DNA: TGTGCCAGCAGTTACGGGGGGACAGTTTCTCTGAATGAGCAGTTCTTC

D: -
length: 16
J: TRBJ2-1
size: -
V: TRBV4-1
CDR3: CASSHLGVALNNEQFF
DNA: TGCGCCAGCAGCCATCTCGGGGTGGCACTGAACAATGAGCAGTTCTTC

D: TRBD1
length: 15
J: TRBJ2-2
size: -
V: TRBV7-8
CDR3: CASSSRQGNTGELFF
DNA: TGTGCCAGCAGCTCCAGACAGGGGAACACCGGGGAGCTGTTTTTT

D: -
length: 14
J: TRBJ2-1
size: -
V: TRBV10-3
CDR3: CAISDFDYYNEQFF
DNA: TGTGCCATCAGTGATTTTGACTACTACAATGAGCAGTTCTTC

D: -
length: 16
J: TRBJ1-2
size: -
V: TRBV6-1
CDR3: CASSEARGVRGYGYTF
DNA: TGTGCCAGCAGTGAAGCCAGGGGCGTTCGGGGATATGGCTACACCTTC

D: TRBD1
length: 15
J: TRBJ2-7
size: -
V: TRBV19
CDR3: CASSIPGQGSHEQYF
DNA: TGTGCCAGTAGTATCCCTGGACAGGGGAGCCACGAGCAGTACTTC

D: TRBD1
length: 16
J: TRBJ1-5
size: -
V: TRBV5-6
CDR3: CASSDSRGEHNQPQHF
DNA: TGTGCCAGCAGCGACAGCAGGGGGGAGCACAATCAGCCCCAGCATTTT

D: -
length: 15
J: TRBJ2-3
size: -
V: TRBV19
CDR3: CASSIARRVIDTQYF
DNA: TGTGCCAGTAGTATAGCTAGAAGAGTAATAGATACGCAGTATTTT

D: -
length: 14
J: TRBJ1-2
size: -
V: TRBV28
CDR3: CASSISTGNYGYTF
DNA: TGTGCCAGCAGTATATCTACAGGGAACTATGGCTACACCTTC

D: TRBD2
length: 15
J: TRBJ2-1
size: -
V: TRBV7-3
CDR3: CASSLTSGNRDEQFF
DNA: TGTGCCAGCAGCTTAACTAGCGGGAATCGAGATGAGCAGTTCTTC

D: -
length: 16
J: TRBJ2-1
size: -
V: TRBV24-1
CDR3: CATSDPSANSYNEQFF
DNA: TGTGCCACCAGTGATCCTAGCGCCAACTCCTACAATGAGCAGTTCTTC

D: -
length: 15
J: TRBJ1-1
size: -
V: TRBV3-1/TRBV3-2
CDR3: CASSATPNENTEAFF
DNA: TGTGCCAGCAGCGCAACACCAAATGAGAACACTGAAGCTTTCTTT

D: -
length: 18
J: TRBJ2-7
size: -
V: TRBV29-1
CDR3: CSVEDQPYAGLPIYEQYF
DNA: TGCAGCGTTGAAGATCAACCCTACGCGGGGCTCCCTATCTACGAGCAGTACTTC

D: -
length: 14
J: TRBJ2-7
size: -
V: TRBV6-6
CDR3: CASSYADRPYEQYF
DNA: TGTGCCAGCAGTTACGCCGACAGGCCGTACGAGCAGTACTTC

D: TRBD1
length: 17
J: TRBJ2-4
size: -
V: TRBV5-1
CDR3: CASSSRTGQGLKDIQYF
DNA: TGCGCCAGCAGCTCCAGGACGGGACAGGGGCTTAAGGACATTCAGTACTTC